Presented here are 30 T cell receptor beta chains from one specimen sequenced in a study of shared clonotypes between healthy human individuals. Libraries were prepared by immunoSEQ multiplex PCR; TCRdb keeps only in-frame clonotypes and omits some of them. The data contain a few hundred thousand clones, 60% to 80% of them singletons. The sequencing input was memory CD4+ T cells sorted from blood. Indicated subset: CD45RA-negative fraction. These receptors were collected from a man in his thirties or forties in good health.

This sequence joins TRBV30 and TRBJ2-6; D unclear. V was pared by 5 bases and J by 3 bases, with 8 bases between. CDR1 is GTSNPN, CDR2 SVGIG, per germline (reference sequence). The CDR3 loop spans 13 amino acids. CDR3 in DNA: TGTGCCTGGCGTTCGGGTGGGGCCAACGTCCTGACTTTC. This sequence encodes CAWRSGGANVLTF.

A word on this clone: A junction end diverges from the germline sequence, so it may reflect a read error. This chain joins TRBV7-7 and TRBJ2-2; tentative D call: TRBD2 (5 bases). Per the germline V gene, CDR1 is SSHAT and CDR2 is FNYEAQ (reference sequence). The CDR3 runs 12 residues. The CDR3 spells CASSLRAGELFF. The DNA of the CDR3 is TGTGCTAGCAGCTTGAGGGCCGGGGAGCTGTTTTTT.

This sequence joins TRBV28 and TRBJ1-2, with D possibly matching TRBD1 (6 bases). CDR3 size: 14 residues. Looked up from germline, CDR1 is MDHEN and CDR2 is SYDVKM. Trimming cost V 8 bases and J 7 bases, with 20 bases left between them. The CDR3 bases are TGTGCCAGCTATAGTCGGGGGGGCGCGGGTGGCTACACCTTC. Translation gives CASYSRGGAGGYTF.

This clone was observed once. This chain connects TRBV6-5 to TRBJ2-2, with D unresolved. Germline V gene data show CDR1 as MNHEY and CDR2 as SVGAGI. V dropped 3 bases and J dropped 4 bases, with 15 bases sitting between them. This CDR3 is built from 16 residues. The CDR3 here is CASSYLIAAATGELFF. The CDR3 nucleotides are TGTGCCAGCAGTTATTTGATCGCAGCCGCCACCGGGGAGCTGTTTTTT.

This rearrangement joins TRBV5-1 to TRBJ1-1; TRBD1 matches at 7 bases. In germline, CDR1 is SGHRS, CDR2 YFSETQ. This CDR3 has 14 residues. Losses at the gene ends were 3 bases for V and 4 bases for J; bases not matched to a gene: 6. The CDR3 spells CASSSDRAGTEAFF. The CDR3 DNA reads TGCGCCAGCAGCTCTGACAGGGCCGGCACTGAAGCTTTCTTT.

The rearrangement links TRBV25-1 to TRBJ2-7; 8 bases fit TRBD2. CDR1 is MGHDK and CDR2 is SYGVNS in the germline V gene. V shed 2 bases, J shed 4 bases, and the junction held 13 bases outside the gene matches. The CDR3 extends over 17 amino acids. For the CDR3, the DNA is TGTGCCAGCAGTGAAGCGAGAAACGGGGGGGCCTTTTACGAGCAGTACTTC. Translating gives CASSEARNGGAFYEQYF.

This chain uses TRBV5-6 with TRBJ2-3; the D gene is possibly TRBD1 (5 bases). The CDR3 has 16 amino acids. Trimming took 4 bases from V and 1 from J, leaving 16 bases between them. From germline, CDR1 is SGHDT and CDR2 YYEEEE. The CDR3 region is CASSPMGGAGTDTQYF. The CDR3 DNA reads as TGTGCCAGCAGCCCCATGGGTGGGGCTGGCACAGATACGCAGTATTTT. The full variable domain, in which reference TRBV5-6 and TRBJ2-3 provide the parts outside the CDR3, is DAGVTQSPTHLIKTRGQQVTLRCSPKSGHDTVSWYQQALGQGPQFIFQYYEEEERQRGNFPDRFSGHQFPNYSSELNVNALLLGDSALYLCASSPMGGAGTDTQYFGPGTRLTVL.

Only a few counts were recorded for this clone. The CDR3 sequence: CANRSGEAYEQYF. The CDR3 nucleotides read TGTGCCAACAGAAGCGGGGAAGCCTACGAGCAGTACTTC. V is TRBV9 and J is TRBJ2-7, with TRBD2 matching 7 bases. Germline V gene data show CDR1 as SGDLS and CDR2 as YYNGEE. V was clipped by 9 bases and J by 2 bases; unmatched bases: 8. The CDR3 runs 13 residues.

V is TRBV7-2 and J is TRBJ1-4; D ambiguous. Germline CDR1 and CDR2: SGHTA and FQGNSA. CDR3 length: 13 residues. The V and J ends lost 10 bases and 4 bases respectively, with 13 bases between them. The CDR3, as DNA: TGTGCCACCTCACAAAGCCTTAATGAAAAACTGTTTTTT. Amino acids: CATSQSLNEKLFF.

DNA for the CDR3: TGTGCCGGGAAGGCCGCTGGGGCCAACGTCCTGACTTTC. This sequence encodes CAGKAAGANVLTF. The V call is TRBV6-5, the J call TRBJ2-6; D not certain. V lost 11 bases, J lost 2 bases, and 10 bases lay in between. There are 13 residues in the CDR3. Per the germline V gene, CDR1 is MNHEY and CDR2 is SVGAGI.

CDR3 loop: CASGTSGSTDTQYF. CDR3 in DNA: TGTGCCAGTGGGACTAGCGGGAGTACAGATACGCAGTATTTT. This chain links TRBV19 with TRBJ2-3; 14 bases agree with TRBD2. V lost 8 bases to trimming and J lost 3 bases; unmatched junction nucleotides: 1. Looked up from germline, CDR1 is LNHDA and CDR2 is SQIVND (reference sequence). This CDR3 has 14 amino acids.

V and J are TRBV4-1 and TRBJ2-7; D not certain. This CDR3 region has 14 residues. Between the trimmed V and J ends, which lost 1 base and 6 bases, there was a span of 13 bases. Germline V gives CDR1 MGHRA, CDR2 YSYEKL. The CDR3 sequence is CASSQALIGSEQYF. CDR3 DNA sequence: TGCGCCAGCAGCCAAGCCTTAATAGGATCCGAGCAGTACTTC.

This clone was seen at least ten times. The chain has TRBV14 and TRBJ2-5, with 11 bases that match TRBD1. CDR1 SGHDN and CDR2 FVKESK come from the germline V gene. The CDR3 runs to 17 residues. V lost 2 bases to trimming and J lost 4 bases; unmatched junction nucleotides: 9. Written as DNA, the CDR3 is TGTGCCAGCAGCCAAAAATGGACAGGGGGCGCGGGAGAGACCCAGTACTTC. Amino acids: CASSQKWTGGAGETQYF.

The chain carries TRBV7-8 and TRBJ2-7, with 8 bases aligning to TRBD1. Germline CDR1 reads SGHVS; CDR2 reads FQNEAQ. J lost 4 bases, V lost 1 base, and 12 bases had no gene match. The CDR3 sequence is 17 residues long. CDR3 residues: CASSLGRTGRKLYEQYF. The CDR3 DNA sequence: TGTGCCAGCAGCTTAGGTAGGACAGGGCGAAAGCTGTACGAGCAGTACTTC.

V and J are TRBV28 and TRBJ2-1; D is unclear. Germline lookup yields CDR1 MDHEN and CDR2 SYDVKM. The CDR3 has 14 residues. Trimming took off 9 bases at V and 3 bases at J, with 15 bases between the two ends. CDR3 sequence: CASQTLRVYNEQFF. The CDR3 coding sequence is TGTGCCAGTCAAACTCTCCGGGTCTACAATGAGCAGTTCTTC.

The chain carries TRBV2 and TRBJ1-4; 7 bases are a match to TRBD1. CDR1 and CDR2 from the germline V gene are SNHLY and FYNNEI. There are 15 residues in the CDR3. J lost 5 bases, V lost 5 bases, and 8 bases had no gene match. The CDR3 nucleotides read TGTGCCAGCAGTATCCGACAGGGACAGAATGAAAAACTGTTTTTT. This codes for CASSIRQGQNEKLFF. Full variable domain (remainder filled in from reference TRBV2 and TRBJ1-4): EPEVTQTPSHQVTQMGQEVILRCVPISNHLYFYWYRQILGQKVEFLVSFYNNEISEKSEIFDDQFSVERPDGSNFTLKIRSTKLEDSAMYFCASSIRQGQNEKLFFGSGTQLSVL.

This clone was counted a few times. The chain uses TRBV7-9 and TRBJ1-3, with 7 positions matching TRBD1. V lost 5 bases to trimming and J lost 0 bases; unmatched junction nucleotides: 7. Per germline, CDR1 SEHNR and CDR2 FQNEAQ (reference sequence). The CDR3 spans 16 residues. The CDR3 sequence: CASSPRQGSSGNTIYF. CDR3 coding DNA: TGTGCCAGCAGCCCAAGACAGGGATCCTCTGGAAACACCATATATTTT.

The gene calls are TRBV6-5 and TRBJ2-5, with D unclear. Germline loops: CDR1 MNHEY, CDR2 SVGAGI. The CDR3 is 11 residues long. V was shortened by 7 bases and J by 7 bases, with 10 bases between the two germline ends. Written as DNA, the CDR3 is TGTGCCAGCACCGAGAAGGGGACCCAGTACTTC. Its protein is CASTEKGTQYF.

The chain links TRBV7-9 to TRBJ2-1; perhaps D is TRBD1 or TRBD2 (6 bases each). CDR1 is SEHNR, CDR2 FQNEAQ, per germline (reference sequence). This CDR3 region has 16 residues. Trimming stripped 3 bases from V and 3 bases from J, with 15 bases between. The CDR3 DNA reads as TGTGCCAGCAGCTTCTCTTTAGGGGGAGGCTACAATGAGCAGTTCTTC. The encoded protein is CASSFSLGGGYNEQFF.

This clone was seen a single time. The CDR3: CASLSGANVLTF. Here the CDR3 DNA reads TGTGCCAGCCTGAGTGGGGCCAACGTCCTGACTTTC. The genes are TRBV28 and TRBJ2-6; D is uncertain. V lost 8 bases and J 3 bases, leaving 5 bases between the germline ends. This CDR3 has 12 amino acids. Germline values: CDR1 MDHEN, CDR2 SYDVKM.

V is TRBV25-1 and J is TRBJ1-1; D call uncertain. V dropped 3 bases and J dropped 1 base, with 9 bases sitting between them. This CDR3 has 14 residues. Germline CDR1 reads MGHDK; CDR2 reads SYGVNS. CDR3 sequence reads: CASSDGRQNTEAFF. CDR3 coding DNA: TGTGCCAGCAGTGATGGCCGGCAGAACACTGAAGCTTTCTTT.

CDR3: CASSLPLIAGHEQFF. The CDR3 bases are TGTGCCAGCAGCCTACCGTTGATAGCGGGGCATGAGCAGTTCTTC. The V call is TRBV28, the J call TRBJ2-1; TRBD2 matches 8 bases. J was trimmed by 8 bases and V by 6 bases; bases with no gene match: 12. The CDR3 loop spans 15 amino acids. CDR1 is MDHEN, CDR2 SYDVKM, per germline.

This sequence joins TRBV7-2 and TRBJ2-1, with TRBD2 matching 7 bases. CDR1 is SGHTA and CDR2 is FQGNSA in the germline V gene. The CDR3 spans 13 residues. Trimming removed 9 bases from V and 5 bases from J; junction bases left unmatched: 7. The CDR3 region is CARAGDGNNEQFF. CDR3 coding DNA: TGTGCCAGGGCGGGGGACGGGAACAATGAGCAGTTCTTC.

CDR3: CASSLTQGFSGNTIYF. The CDR3 bases are TGTGCCAGCAGCTTGACCCAGGGTTTCTCTGGAAACACCATATATTTT. V gene TRBV5-4 combines with J gene TRBJ1-3; D may be TRBD1 (5 bases). This CDR3 is 16 amino acids long. Trimming shortened V by 1 base and J by 0 bases, and 11 bases separated the two germline ends. CDR1 SGHNT and CDR2 YYREEE come from the germline V gene (reference sequence).

This clone was found a few times. This chain joins TRBV6-5 and TRBJ1-2, with 7 nucleotides matching TRBD1. V lost 6 bases, J lost 7 bases, and 14 bases stayed unmatched. The CDR3 totals 15 residues. The V gene's germline CDR1 is MNHEY and CDR2 SVGAGI. The CDR3 sequence: CASSRPRGGRAGYTF. The CDR3 DNA is TGTGCCAGCAGCCGCCCCAGGGGGGGCAGAGCTGGCTACACCTTC.

The V call is TRBV6-1, the J call TRBJ1-4, with 7 bases lining up with TRBD1. The germline gives CDR1 MNHNS, CDR2 SASEGT. V lost 4 bases to trimming and J lost 8 bases; unmatched junction nucleotides: 7. The CDR3 runs 14 residues. The CDR3 is CASSVQGSREKLFF. As DNA, the CDR3 is TGTGCCAGCAGTGTACAGGGGAGTAGGGAAAAACTGTTTTTT.

The rearrangement uses TRBV7-8 and TRBJ2-3; 8 bases fit TRBD2. The CDR3 is 15 amino acids. V trimming: 2 bases; J trimming: 2 bases; junction bases outside the gene matches: 3. Germline assignment: CDR1 SGHVS and CDR2 FQNEAQ. The CDR3 here is CASSLRAGATDTQYF. DNA for the CDR3: TGTGCCAGCAGCTTAAGAGCGGGAGCCACAGATACGCAGTATTTT.

The chain's CDR3 is CASSFLTSGKARSYEQYF. CDR3 nucleotide sequence: TGTGCCAGCAGCTTTTTGACTAGCGGGAAGGCACGCTCCTACGAGCAGTACTTC. The V call is TRBV7-2, the J call TRBJ2-7, with 11 bases fitting TRBD2. The CDR3 has 18 residues. Germline CDR1 SGHTA, CDR2 FQGNSA. V dropped 3 bases and J dropped 0; count of bases not matched to a gene: 10.

This clone was recorded at least ten times. V usage is TRBV14 and J usage is TRBJ1-1, with 11 bases aligning to TRBD1. Trimming at V came to 4 bases and at J to 4 bases, leaving 8 bases not matched to a gene. Germline values: CDR1 SGHDN, CDR2 FVKESK. CDR3 length: 16 amino acids. The CDR3 DNA reads as TGTGCCAGCAGCCGCCTTTCCGGGACAGGGGGCACTGAAGCTTTCTTT. It codes for CASSRLSGTGGTEAFF.

This chain uses TRBV5-1 with TRBJ2-5; TRBD2 matches 8 bases. The germline gives CDR1 SGHRS, CDR2 YFSETQ. With 5 bases clipped from V and 2 bases from J, the junction kept 5 bases outside the gene matches. The CDR3 totals 14 residues. The CDR3 nucleotides read TGCGCCAGCAGGTCACTAGCGGCACAAGAGACCCAGTACTTC. Amino acids: CASRSLAAQETQYF.